A single sample gave rise to the 25 T cell receptor beta chains below, sequenced in a study of PD-1 blockade in classical Hodgkin lymphoma. TCRdb keeps only in-frame clones here, not all; method: immunoSEQ multiplex PCR. The sample has 130,000 to 150,000 clones, about 78% seen once; the top ten hold approximately 9.6%. Every patient relapsed after autologous stem cell transplantation, and brentuximab vedotin exposure varied. This specimen consisted of peripheral blood mononuclear cells (PBMCs), obtained before the second cycle of nivolumab. Receptors originate from a human donor with classical Hodgkin lymphoma.

The chain joins TRBV5-1 to TRBJ2-7; 8 bases match TRBD1. Germline values: CDR1 SGHRS, CDR2 YFSETQ. V lost 3 bases to trimming and J lost 2 bases; unmatched junction nucleotides: 13. This CDR3 contains 17 residues. This chain's CDR3 is CASSWDRRRLEAYEQYF. CDR3 nucleotide sequence: TGCGCCAGCAGCTGGGACAGGAGAAGACTAGAGGCCTACGAGCAGTACTTC.

The chain joins TRBV6-6 to TRBJ2-7; D is possibly TRBD1 (6 bases). The CDR3 sequence is 14 residues long. Germline V gene data show CDR1 as MNHNY and CDR2 as SVGAGI (reference sequence). Trimming took 4 bases from V and 0 from J, leaving 10 bases between them. The CDR3, as DNA: TGTGCCAGCAGTTCCGGACAGTTCTCCTACGAGCAGTACTTC. Translation gives CASSSGQFSYEQYF.

This clone is a singleton in its sample. The rearrangement joins TRBV6-6 to TRBJ2-5, with 7 bases identical to TRBD1. V gave up 0 bases and J gave up 5 bases; unmatched junction bases: 3. The CDR3 runs to 14 residues. CDR1 and CDR2 (germline): MNHNY, SVGAGI (reference sequence). This CDR3 reads CASSYSTGRETQYF. The CDR3 coding sequence is TGTGCCAGCAGTTACTCGACAGGGCGGGAGACCCAGTACTTC.

The sample holds a few counts of this clone. The chain links TRBV7-2 to TRBJ1-1; 7 positions match TRBD1. The CDR3 has 14 amino acids. Germline loops: CDR1 SGHTA, CDR2 FQGNSA. J gave up 0 bases and V 5 bases, and 3 bases lay outside the gene matches. CDR3: CASSPGQMNTEAFF. As DNA, the CDR3 is TGTGCCAGCAGCCCGGGACAGATGAACACTGAAGCTTTCTTT.

J is TRBJ2-2 and V is TRBV27, with a weak D call TRBD2 (6 bases). CDR1 is MNHEY, CDR2 SMNVEV, per germline (reference sequence). CDR3 length equals 14 residues. V lost 4 bases to trimming and J lost 3 bases, with 9 bases between them. The CDR3 DNA reads TGTGCCAGCAGTTATTTAGCGGACACCGGGGAGCTGTTTTTT. Translating it yields CASSYLADTGELFF.

The chain links TRBV6-1 to TRBJ1-2; no clear D. Trimming pared 7 bases from V and 3 bases from J, leaving 15 bases between. Looked up from germline, CDR1 is MNHNS and CDR2 is SASEGT. CDR3 length: 14 residues. This CDR3 is CASNFIRTDYGYTF. CDR3 coding DNA: TGTGCCAGCAACTTTATAAGGACGGACTATGGCTACACCTTC.

A few counts support this clone. V gene TRBV5-8 combines with J gene TRBJ1-5; possible D gene TRBD1, 5 bases. The V and J ends lost 0 bases and 7 bases respectively, with 14 bases between them. The CDR3 runs to 15 residues. The germline CDR1 and CDR2 sequences are SGHTS and YDEGEE. The CDR3 spells CASSLAGGRRQPQHF. The CDR3 DNA follows: TGTGCCAGCAGCTTGGCCGGGGGTCGGCGGCAGCCCCAGCATTTT.

The chain joins TRBV7-2 to TRBJ2-5, with TRBD2 identical over 12 bases. V gave up 5 bases and J gave up 4 bases; unmatched junction bases: 11. CDR3 size: 17 residues. Germline lookup yields CDR1 SGHTA and CDR2 FQGNSA. The DNA of the CDR3 is TGTGCCAGCAGCGGCCGCCGGACTAGCGGGACGGCAGAGACCCAGTACTTC. Encoded protein: CASSGRRTSGTAETQYF.

The chain links TRBV7-9 to TRBJ2-3; no reliable D call. V lost 2 bases and J lost 8, with 14 bases in between. This CDR3 contains 14 residues. Germline CDR1 reads SEHNR; CDR2 reads FQNEAQ (reference sequence). This CDR3 reads CASSLPRPTGTQYF. The CDR3 DNA sequence: TGTGCCAGCAGCTTACCTCGGCCCACCGGTACGCAGTATTTT.

The chain is built from TRBV19 and TRBJ2-7, with 7 positions matching TRBD1. Germline trimming cut 1 base from V and 6 bases from J; bases unmatched to any gene: 12. Per germline, CDR1 LNHDA and CDR2 SQIVND (reference sequence). CDR3 length equals 16 residues. The CDR3 loop reads CASSIVHRDSRLEQYF. The CDR3 coding sequence is TGTGCCAGTAGTATAGTTCACCGGGACAGCCGTCTCGAGCAGTACTTC.

The chain has TRBV18 and TRBJ1-1, with D possibly matching TRBD1 (6 bases). Germline CDR1 and CDR2: KGHSH and LQKENI. The CDR3 is 12 residues long. The V end was cut by 1 base, the J end by 8 bases, with 8 bases between. In DNA form, the CDR3 reads TGTGCCAGCTCACCACGGGGACAAGAAGCTTTCTTT. Translated, it gives CASSPRGQEAFF.

This clone showed up just a few times. This chain links TRBV5-1 with TRBJ2-3, with 9 bases fitting TRBD2. The CDR3 is 18 residues long. Germline V gene lookup returns CDR1 SGHRS and CDR2 YFSETQ. V was pared by 1 base and J by 1 base, with 10 bases of the junction left unmatched. The chain's CDR3 is CASSLRSGGEARTDTQYF. In DNA form, the CDR3 reads TGCGCCAGCAGCTTGCGTAGCGGGGGAGAGGCCCGCACAGATACGCAGTATTTT.

The chain carries TRBV6-4 and TRBJ2-3; D ambiguous. V lost 0 bases and J 2 bases, leaving 6 bases between the germline ends. Germline-derived CDR1 and CDR2 are MRHNA and SNTAGT. This CDR3 region has 14 residues. This chain's CDR3 is CASSDSETTDTQYF. The CDR3 DNA is TGTGCCAGCAGTGACTCGGAGACCACAGATACGCAGTATTTT.

The rearrangement links TRBV19 to TRBJ2-7, with D possibly TRBD1 on 7 matching bases. Germline assignment: CDR1 LNHDA and CDR2 SQIVND (reference sequence). V lost 6 bases to trimming and J lost 3 bases, with 15 bases between them. This CDR3 has 14 amino acids. CDR3 DNA sequence: TGTGCCAGTAGCCGGCGGGGACAGCTCTACGAGCAGTACTTC. Protein product: CASSRRGQLYEQYF.

V gene TRBV30 combines with J gene TRBJ2-1; perhaps TRBD2 as D (6 bases). V shed 0 bases and J shed 2 bases, with 11 bases lying between them. The germline CDR1 and CDR2 sequences are GTSNPN and SVGIG (reference sequence). The CDR3 spans 15 residues. The CDR3 loop is CAWSVGSGAYNEQFF. CDR3 DNA: TGTGCCTGGAGTGTAGGTAGCGGAGCCTACAATGAGCAGTTCTTC. Together with reference TRBV30 and TRBJ2-1, the CDR3 gives the full variable domain: SQTIHQWPATLVQPVGSPLSLECTVEGTSNPNLYWYRQAAGRGLQLLFYSVGIGQISSEVPQNLSASRPQDRQFILSSKKLLLSDSGFYLCAWSVGSGAYNEQFFGPGTRLTVL.

This rearrangement joins TRBV19 to TRBJ2-1, with unresolved D. The germline V gene encodes CDR1 LNHDA and CDR2 SQIVND (reference sequence). This CDR3 comprises 13 residues. V shed 8 bases and J shed 3 bases, with 11 bases lying between them. CDR3 bases: TGTGCCAGTGATCCCGGGTTCTACAATGAGCAGTTCTTC. This gives the protein CASDPGFYNEQFF.

The chain joins TRBV19 to TRBJ2-7, with 7 positions matching TRBD1. Unmatched junction bases numbered 10, after V lost 6 bases and J lost 2 bases. This CDR3 is 15 amino acids long. Germline V CDR1 and CDR2: LNHDA, SQIVND (reference sequence). CDR3 amino acids: CASSPGTAFTYEQYF. CDR3 sequence (DNA): TGTGCCAGTAGCCCCGGGACAGCTTTTACCTACGAGCAGTACTTC. Using reference TRBV19 and TRBJ2-7 for the parts outside the CDR3, the full variable domain is DGGITQSPKYLFRKEGQNVTLSCEQNLNHDAMYWYRQDPGQGLRLIYYSQIVNDFQKGDIAEGYSVSREKKESFPLTVTSAQKNPTAFYLCASSPGTAFTYEQYFGPGTRLTVT.

The gene calls are TRBV18 and TRBJ2-1; 8 positions match TRBD1. V was clipped by 0 bases and J by 5 bases; unmatched bases: 6. CDR1 and CDR2 (germline): KGHSH, LQKENI. There are 16 residues in the CDR3. CDR3 DNA sequence: TGTGCCAGCTCACCACCAAACAGGGGGACCCACAATGAGCAGTTCTTC. Translation gives CASSPPNRGTHNEQFF.

The chain joins TRBV7-6 to TRBJ2-5, with D uncertain. Germline loops: CDR1 SGHVS, CDR2 FNYEAQ. Trimming cost V 5 bases and J 5 bases, with 12 bases left between them. The CDR3 contains 13 residues. In nucleotides, the CDR3 is TGTGCCAGCAGCCAGTGGGGTCCCGAGACCCAGTACTTC. This gives the protein CASSQWGPETQYF.

This clone has only a few counts. V is TRBV9 and J is TRBJ2-2; D is uncertain. The CDR3 contains 13 residues. CDR1 and CDR2 (germline): SGDLS, YYNGEE. Trimming shortened V by 0 bases and J by 6 bases, and 6 bases separated the two germline ends. CDR3 coding DNA: TGTGCCAGCAGCGTAGTTTTATCCGGGGAGCTGTTTTTT. Translation gives CASSVVLSGELFF.

The chain is built from TRBV18 and TRBJ1-1; D is ambiguous. CDR1 and CDR2 (germline): KGHSH, LQKENI. Trimming removed 2 bases from V and 5 bases from J, with 15 bases in between. CDR3 length: 15 residues. The CDR3 coding sequence is TGTGCCAGCTCACCAGACACTTCCTTGGGGACTGAAGCTTTCTTT. It encodes CASSPDTSLGTEAFF.

The chain carries TRBV2 and TRBJ1-6, with D tentatively TRBD1 (5 bases). Trimming shortened V by 2 bases and J by 4 bases, and 9 bases separated the two germline ends. The CDR3 length is 15 residues. Germline CDR1 reads SNHLY; CDR2 reads FYNNEI. CDR3 protein: CASSERGPYNSPLHF. Here the CDR3 DNA reads TGTGCCAGCAGTGAACGGGGACCGTATAATTCACCCCTCCACTTT.

This clone occurred a few times. The genes are TRBV5-4 and TRBJ2-7, with 9 bases aligning to TRBD2. There are 17 residues in the CDR3. J lost 4 bases, V lost 0 bases, and 11 bases had no gene match. CDR1 is SGHNT and CDR2 is YYREEE in the germline V gene (reference sequence). In DNA form, the CDR3 reads TGTGCCAGCAGCTTGGGTGGCGGGGTAGCGGGGGTTTACGAGCAGTACTTC. It codes for CASSLGGGVAGVYEQYF.

This clone was seen only once. CDR3 in amino acids: CASSPNRDAYEQYF. The DNA of the CDR3 is TGTGCCAGCAGCCCCAACCGGGACGCCTACGAGCAGTACTTC. The chain uses TRBV6-6 and TRBJ2-7; D possibly uses TRBD1 or TRBD2 (5 bases each). The V gene's germline CDR1 is MNHNY and CDR2 SVGAGI (reference sequence). This CDR3 contains 14 residues. Deletions cut 6 bases from V and 2 bases from J, with 14 bases between.

V gene TRBV9 combines with J gene TRBJ2-1, with D possibly called TRBD1 or TRBD2 (5 bases each). The CDR3 extends over 15 amino acids. Germline CDR1 reads SGDLS; CDR2 reads YYNGEE. The V and J ends lost 1 base and 0 bases respectively, with 8 bases between them. The CDR3 reads CASSVYGASYNEQFF. In DNA form, the CDR3 reads TGTGCCAGCAGCGTATACGGGGCCTCCTACAATGAGCAGTTCTTC.